Sequencing of this TCR beta chain was carried out in a study of T cells in Graves' hyperthyroidism and ophthalmopathy. V lost 3 bases and J lost 2; bases outside the gene matches: 12. Per germline, CDR1 SGHAT and CDR2 FQNNGV. The CDR3 is made up of 17 amino acids. Investigators excluded patients with uncontrolled infection, other autoimmune disease, pregnancy or lactation. TCR beta CDR3 regions were amplified from RNA transcripts. When the TCR CDR3 underwent first-round RT-PCR, the HTBI primer set was used. MiXCR, applied by TCRdb to the multiplex PCR reads, yields one record per CDR3 protein. The repertoire holds 250,000 to 400,000 distinct CDR3 sequences, with approximately 15% as singletons. This clonotype was found many times. As yet, its antigen is unknown. Study conclusions and caveats: Median prediction lead before ophthalmopathy onset was 6.5 months with the model. Most thyroid clonotypes expanded above 0.001 were also detected in blood.

V gene TRBV11-2 combines with J gene TRBJ2-7; 8 bases line up with TRBD1. The TCR comes from a middle-aged woman with Graves' ophthalmopathy. The sequenced material came from blood. The CDR3 DNA sequence: TGTGCCAGCAGCTTCGCTCGGACAGGGAGTTGGACCTACGAGCAGTACTTC. Its protein is CASSFARTGSWTYEQYF.